These 31 T cell receptor beta chains were sequenced from one sample in a study of monozygotic twins with inflammatory bowel disease. TCRdb derives one entry per CDR3 protein from the 5' RACE reads, leaving out DNA. This sample's table reports around 150,000 distinct CDR3 sequences. The specimen was blood. These receptors all come from a human donor with ulcerative colitis or Crohn's disease, or a healthy co-twin of an affected twin (not recorded which).

The chain employs TRBV6-1 and TRBJ1-2. The CDR3 consists of 14 residues. CDR1 and CDR2 (germline): MNHNS, SASEGT. The CDR3: CASGGPGEYYGYTF.

The J gene is TRBJ2-1, the V gene TRBV7-2. Germline V gene sequence: CDR1 SGHTA, CDR2 FQGNSA. There are 14 residues in the CDR3. CDR3 sequence: CASSLEPRPNEQFF.

The chain links TRBV7-9 to TRBJ2-7; the TRBD1 assignment by TCRdb is unverifiable without DNA. Germline CDR1 is SEHNR and CDR2 is FQNEAQ (reference sequence). CDR3 size: 16 residues. CDR3 sequence reads: CASSLAPGQVSYEQYF.

The rearrangement links TRBV6-1 to TRBJ2-1; TCRdb calls TRBD1, which cannot be checked without DNA. Germline V gene lookup returns CDR1 MNHNS and CDR2 SASEGT. This CDR3 comprises 15 residues. The CDR3 loop is CASRSRDSPYNEQFF.

This chain joins TRBV5-1 and TRBJ1-1. Germline V lookup: CDR1 SGHRS, CDR2 YFSETQ. The CDR3 contains 14 residues. CDR3 loop: CASSLVSPTTEAFF.

This rearrangement joins TRBV11-2 to TRBJ2-1. Germline V gene lookup returns CDR1 SGHAT and CDR2 FQNNGV. The CDR3 loop spans 15 amino acids. The CDR3 is CASSAAAFSYNEQFF.

The chain uses TRBV2 and TRBJ2-3; TCRdb calls TRBD1, which cannot be checked without DNA. The CDR3 sequence is 13 residues long. Germline V CDR1 and CDR2: SNHLY, FYNNEI. CDR3 protein: CASGGSYTDTQYF.

The chain uses TRBV30 and TRBJ1-2; TCRdb proposes TRBD1, but this gene call is untestable without DNA. This CDR3 has 15 amino acids. Germline V lookup: CDR1 GTSNPN, CDR2 SVGIG (reference sequence). CDR3 loop: CAWSVGDRANYGYTF.

The V and J genes are TRBV11-2 and TRBJ2-1. In germline, CDR1 is SGHAT, CDR2 FQNNGV. The CDR3 is 14 residues long. CDR3 loop: CASSLDRQAKEQFF.

V is TRBV28 and J is TRBJ1-2. Germline V gene data show CDR1 as MDHEN and CDR2 as SYDVKM. CDR3 size: 13 residues. The CDR3 here is CASSSRGRAGPSF.

The chain has TRBV10-3 and TRBJ2-5; TCRdb names TRBD1, which stays unverified in the absence of DNA. This CDR3 is 15 amino acids long. CDR1 is ENHRY and CDR2 is SYGVKD in the germline V gene. The chain's CDR3 is CAISGETGRMETQYF.

The gene calls are TRBV7-9 and TRBJ1-2; TCRdb proposes TRBD1, but this gene call is untestable without DNA. This CDR3 is 14 amino acids long. CDR1 is SEHNR, CDR2 FQNEAQ, per germline (reference sequence). The CDR3 sequence is CASSHNRGTGGYTF.

This chain uses TRBV5-1 with TRBJ1-5. Germline-derived CDR1 and CDR2 are SGHRS and YFSETQ. There are 15 residues in the CDR3. CDR3 in amino acids: CASSLVPTVGQPQHF.

This chain links TRBV24-1 with TRBJ2-2; TCRdb's D gene call, TRBD1, goes unchecked for lack of DNA. This CDR3 is 15 amino acids long. Germline V gene lookup returns CDR1 KGHDR and CDR2 SFDVKD. CDR3 amino acids: CATSRQGTNTGELFF.

V usage is TRBV18 and J usage is TRBJ2-7; TCRdb's D call, TRBD2, is unchecked because there is no DNA. The CDR3 sequence is 18 residues long. Germline assignment: CDR1 KGHSH and CDR2 LQKENI. CDR3 region: CASSPEGSGRQDPYEQYF.

The chain recombines TRBV12-3 or TRBV12-4 with TRBJ2-7; the TCRdb call, TRBD2, lacks DNA for checking. CDR3 length: 18 residues. The CDR3 reads CASSFRGNLAGRSYEQYF.

This chain connects TRBV7-6 to TRBJ1-4. This CDR3 is built from 14 residues. The germline CDR1 and CDR2 sequences are SGHVS and FNYEAQ. CDR3 sequence: CASSLAASNEKLFF. The full variable domain, in which reference TRBV7-6 and TRBJ1-4 provide the parts outside the CDR3, is GAGVSQSPRYKVTKRGQDVALRCDPISGHVSLYWYRQALGQGPEFLTYFNYEAQQDKSGLPNDRFSAERPEGSISTLTIQRTEQRDSAMYRCASSLAASNEKLFFGSGTQLSVL.

The rearrangement uses TRBV7-9 and TRBJ2-7; TCRdb's D gene call, TRBD1, goes unchecked for lack of DNA. Looked up from germline, CDR1 is SEHNR and CDR2 is FQNEAQ (reference sequence). The CDR3 is 14 residues long. The CDR3 loop is CASIPDRSTYEQYF. The full variable domain, rest sourced from reference TRBV7-9 and TRBJ2-7, is DTGVSQNPRHKITKRGQNVTFRCDPISEHNRLYWYRQTLGQGPEFLTYFQNEAQLEKSRLLSDRFSAERPKGSFSTLEIQRTEQGDSAMYLCASIPDRSTYEQYFGPGTRLTVT.

This sequence joins TRBV19 and TRBJ2-1. The CDR3 spans 17 residues. The germline gives CDR1 LNHDA, CDR2 SQIVND (reference sequence). Here the CDR3 reads CASSISLSWSSYNEQFF.

The chain combines TRBV27 with TRBJ1-1. Per the germline V gene, CDR1 is MNHEY and CDR2 is SMNVEV (reference sequence). This CDR3 has 15 amino acids. Here the CDR3 reads CASSFIGGLSTEAFF.

The genes are TRBV4-1 and TRBJ2-1; the D gene TCRdb calls, TRBD1, cannot be checked with no DNA. This CDR3 has 13 amino acids. Germline V gene lookup returns CDR1 MGHRA and CDR2 YSYEKL. CDR3: CASSQARANEQFF.

This chain connects TRBV5-1 to TRBJ2-3; with no DNA, the TCRdb D assignment of TRBD1 cannot be verified. The length of the CDR3 is 15 residues. Germline V lookup: CDR1 SGHRS, CDR2 YFSETQ. CDR3 sequence reads: CASSLVPGGTDTQYF.

The chain employs TRBV7-2 and TRBJ2-7. Germline loops: CDR1 SGHTA, CDR2 FQGNSA. This CDR3 has 12 residues. This chain's CDR3 is CASSLFPYEQYF.

This sequence joins TRBV4-1 and TRBJ1-4; TCRdb returns TRBD1, unconfirmable since there is no DNA. Germline loops: CDR1 MGHRA, CDR2 YSYEKL. This CDR3 comprises 16 residues. The CDR3 loop reads CASSRGQGAHNEKLFF.

V gene TRBV25-1 combines with J gene TRBJ1-2; the TCRdb call, TRBD1, lacks DNA for checking. The CDR3 has 15 residues. Germline-derived CDR1 and CDR2 are MGHDK and SYGVNS. CDR3 sequence: CASSEIGGGRYGYTF.

This chain uses TRBV27 with TRBJ1-1. CDR1 MNHEY and CDR2 SMNVEV come from the germline V gene (reference sequence). The CDR3 spans 14 residues. This CDR3 reads CASSLSGRGTEAFF.

The chain is built from TRBV12-3 or TRBV12-4 and TRBJ2-3; TCRdb lists TRBD2, though no DNA is available to test this call. The CDR3 covers 18 residues. CDR3: CASSPRVGTSLSTDTQYF.

The chain employs TRBV7-8 and TRBJ1-6; the TCRdb D gene call, TRBD1, has no DNA to confirm it. The CDR3 contains 17 residues. The germline V gene encodes CDR1 SGHVS and CDR2 FQNEAQ. The CDR3: CASSSGRNRGDNSPLHF.

The chain is built from TRBV5-1 and TRBJ2-2; the D call from TCRdb, TRBD2, cannot be confirmed without DNA. CDR3 length: 17 residues. CDR1 and CDR2 from the germline V gene are SGHRS and YFSETQ. CDR3 region: CASSRGLAGDGTGELFF.

This chain links TRBV20-1 with TRBJ2-7; no DNA is available, so the TRBD1 call from TCRdb remains unchecked. There are 16 residues in the CDR3. Germline CDR1 reads DFQATT; CDR2 reads SNEGSKA (reference sequence). The CDR3 reads CSARAHTTGSSYEQYF.

The rearrangement uses TRBV5-1 and TRBJ2-1; without DNA, the TCRdb call of TRBD2 cannot be checked. CDR1 SGHRS and CDR2 YFSETQ come from the germline V gene. The CDR3 consists of 15 residues. This chain's CDR3 is CASSSSGTSGGEQFF.